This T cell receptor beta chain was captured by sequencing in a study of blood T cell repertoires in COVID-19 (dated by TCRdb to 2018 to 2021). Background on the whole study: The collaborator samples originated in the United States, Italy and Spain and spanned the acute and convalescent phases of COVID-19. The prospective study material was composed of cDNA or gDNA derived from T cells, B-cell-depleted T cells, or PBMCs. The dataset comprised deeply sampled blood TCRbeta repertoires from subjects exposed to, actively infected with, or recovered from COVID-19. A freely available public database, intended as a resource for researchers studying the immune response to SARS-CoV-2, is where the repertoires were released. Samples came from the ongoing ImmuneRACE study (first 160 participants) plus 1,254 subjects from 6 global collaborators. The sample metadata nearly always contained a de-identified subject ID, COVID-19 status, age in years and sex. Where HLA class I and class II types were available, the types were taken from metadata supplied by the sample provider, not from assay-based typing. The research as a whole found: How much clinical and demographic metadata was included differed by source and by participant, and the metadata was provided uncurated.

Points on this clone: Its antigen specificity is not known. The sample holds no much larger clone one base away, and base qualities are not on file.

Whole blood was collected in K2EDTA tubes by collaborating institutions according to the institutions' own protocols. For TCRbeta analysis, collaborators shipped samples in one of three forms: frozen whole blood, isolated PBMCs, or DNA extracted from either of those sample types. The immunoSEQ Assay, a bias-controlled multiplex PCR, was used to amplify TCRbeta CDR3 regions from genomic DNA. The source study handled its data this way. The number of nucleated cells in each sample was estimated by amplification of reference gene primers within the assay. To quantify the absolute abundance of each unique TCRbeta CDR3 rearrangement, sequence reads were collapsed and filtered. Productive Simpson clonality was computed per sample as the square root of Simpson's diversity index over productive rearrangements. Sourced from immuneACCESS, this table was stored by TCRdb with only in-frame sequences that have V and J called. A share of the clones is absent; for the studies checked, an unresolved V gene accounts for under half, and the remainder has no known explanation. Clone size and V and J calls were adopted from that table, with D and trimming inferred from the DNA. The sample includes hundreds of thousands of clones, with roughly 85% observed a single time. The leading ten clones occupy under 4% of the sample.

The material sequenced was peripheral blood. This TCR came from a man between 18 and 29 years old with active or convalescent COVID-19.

The bases are TGTGCCAGCAGCCCTGGCCCGAACACTGAAGCTTTCTTT. It translates as CASSPGPNTEAFF. This sequence uses TRBV11-2 and TRBJ1-1; a confident D gene designation cannot be given. A distance of 8 bases separates the germline ends of V and J, which lose 5 bases and 1 base respectively. The germline V gene gives CDR1 as SGHAT and CDR2 as FQNNGV. The CDR3 runs 13 residues from the cysteine to the phenylalanine. The DNA shown is the 39-base CDR3, in frame from base 1.